Listed below are T cell receptor beta chains from one sample, sequenced in a study of OX40 agonist ivuxolimab in advanced cancers. Only in-frame clones appear in the TCRdb table, and some are missing; sequencing was by immunoSEQ multiplex PCR. Counted here are around 94,000 clones, around 87% occurring once; the ten biggest clones make up 0.31%. This specimen consisted of CD4+ or CD8+ T cells sorted from blood, obtained in a trial of the OX40 agonist ivuxolimab. These receptors all come from an adult with an advanced solid tumor such as melanoma, head and neck, liver or kidney cancer. CDR3s include the opening cysteine and the closing phenylalanine or tryptophan. Fields, in order: J gene, D gene, clone size, V gene, CDR3 protein, CDR3 DNA. D genes are given only for firm matches. Expanded clones are given a class, and other clones once, few, many or no size at all.

J gene: TRBJ1-5
D gene: TRBD1
clone size: few
V gene: TRBV6-6
CDR3 protein: CASRNRQGSQPQHF
CDR3 DNA: TGTGCCAGCAGGAATCGACAGGGGTCTCAGCCCCAGCATTTT

J gene: TRBJ2-6
D gene: .
clone size: .
V gene: TRBV29-1
CDR3 protein: CSVGGQGDSGANVLTF
CDR3 DNA: TGCAGCGTGGGGGGGCAGGGGGACTCTGGGGCCAACGTCCTGACTTTC

J gene: TRBJ2-3
D gene: TRBD2
clone size: .
V gene: TRBV5-8
CDR3 protein: CASSLDGGGGELTQYF
CDR3 DNA: TGTGCCAGCAGCTTGGATGGCGGGGGGGGTGAACTAACGCAGTATTTT

J gene: TRBJ2-3
D gene: .
clone size: .
V gene: TRBV27
CDR3 protein: CASSLRSLGADTQYF
CDR3 DNA: TGTGCCAGCAGTTTAAGGTCCCTCGGGGCAGATACGCAGTATTTT

J gene: TRBJ1-1
D gene: TRBD1
clone size: .
V gene: TRBV2
CDR3 protein: CASRRTGTEAFF
CDR3 DNA: TGTGCCAGCCGAAGGACAGGCACTGAAGCTTTCTTT

J gene: TRBJ1-4
D gene: TRBD1
clone size: once
V gene: TRBV2
CDR3 protein: CASSGPKRPQGVDEKLFF
CDR3 DNA: TGTGCCAGCAGCGGTCCGAAGCGACCACAGGGGGTTGATGAAAAACTGTTTTTT

J gene: TRBJ1-4
D gene: TRBD1
clone size: .
V gene: TRBV25-1
CDR3 protein: CASTTGGKEKLFF
CDR3 DNA: TGTGCCAGCACAACAGGGGGGAAGGAAAAACTGTTTTTT

J gene: TRBJ1-2
D gene: .
clone size: .
V gene: TRBV5-1
CDR3 protein: CASALTDSGPGGYTF
CDR3 DNA: TGCGCCAGCGCCCTCACGGACAGCGGCCCAGGTGGCTACACCTTC

J gene: TRBJ1-2
D gene: TRBD1
clone size: .
V gene: TRBV2
CDR3 protein: CASSENPRGRIGGYTF
CDR3 DNA: TGTGCCAGCAGTGAAAACCCCAGGGGGCGCATCGGGGGCTACACCTTC

J gene: TRBJ2-5
D gene: TRBD2
clone size: .
V gene: TRBV10-1
CDR3 protein: CASRTGTNVRETQYF
CDR3 DNA: TGCGCCAGCAGGACCGGGACTAACGTCAGAGAGACCCAGTACTTC

J gene: TRBJ1-4
D gene: .
clone size: .
V gene: TRBV18
CDR3 protein: CASSPPLRRNEKLFF
CDR3 DNA: TGTGCCAGCTCACCCCCACTACGCCGAAATGAAAAACTGTTTTTT

J gene: TRBJ1-1
D gene: .
clone size: .
V gene: TRBV9
CDR3 protein: CASSVDTNTEAFF
CDR3 DNA: TGTGCCAGCAGCGTAGATACGAACACTGAAGCTTTCTTT

J gene: TRBJ2-6
D gene: TRBD1
clone size: .
V gene: TRBV5-6
CDR3 protein: CASSLEDRGTGANVLTF
CDR3 DNA: TGTGCCAGCAGCTTGGAGGACAGGGGTACTGGGGCCAACGTCCTGACTTTC

J gene: TRBJ1-1
D gene: .
clone size: .
V gene: TRBV20-1
CDR3 protein: CSAIDDTEAFF
CDR3 DNA: TGCAGTGCTATTGACGACACTGAAGCTTTCTTT

J gene: TRBJ2-7
D gene: TRBD1
clone size: .
V gene: TRBV18
CDR3 protein: CASSGSRGQNYEQYF
CDR3 DNA: TGTGCCAGCTCAGGGAGCAGGGGGCAGAACTACGAGCAGTACTTC

J gene: TRBJ2-3
D gene: TRBD1
clone size: .
V gene: TRBV2
CDR3 protein: CASSSFPGQGAGDTQYF
CDR3 DNA: TGTGCCAGCAGTTCTTTCCCGGGACAGGGGGCAGGAGATACGCAGTATTTT

J gene: TRBJ2-7
D gene: TRBD1
clone size: .
V gene: TRBV27
CDR3 protein: CASKIRGQGVYEQYF
CDR3 DNA: TGTGCCAGCAAGATTCGGGGACAGGGGGTCTACGAGCAGTACTTC

J gene: TRBJ2-5
D gene: TRBD1
clone size: .
V gene: TRBV7-9
CDR3 protein: CASSPRAPGQGDRETQYF
CDR3 DNA: TGTGCCAGCAGCCCCAGAGCTCCGGGACAGGGCGATAGAGAGACCCAGTACTTC

J gene: TRBJ1-5
D gene: .
clone size: .
V gene: TRBV28
CDR3 protein: CASSPPGRPGSNQPQHF
CDR3 DNA: TGTGCCAGCAGTCCACCGGGACGCCCAGGGAGCAATCAGCCCCAGCATTTT

J gene: TRBJ2-7
D gene: .
clone size: once
V gene: TRBV5-5
CDR3 protein: CASSSQGGEQYF
CDR3 DNA: TGTGCCAGCAGCTCCCAGGGGGGCGAGCAGTACTTC

J gene: TRBJ2-7
D gene: .
clone size: .
V gene: TRBV7-2
CDR3 protein: CASSIRDTRGPEQYF
CDR3 DNA: TGTGCCAGCAGCATTAGGGATACCCGGGGCCCCGAGCAGTACTTC

J gene: TRBJ2-2
D gene: TRBD1
clone size: once
V gene: TRBV29-1
CDR3 protein: CSVRQGADTGELFF
CDR3 DNA: TGCAGCGTTAGACAGGGGGCAGACACCGGGGAGCTGTTTTTT

J gene: TRBJ2-5
D gene: TRBD2
clone size: .
V gene: TRBV2
CDR3 protein: CASSTPSGVRETQYF
CDR3 DNA: TGTGCCAGCAGCACCCCTAGCGGGGTCCGGGAGACCCAGTACTTC

J gene: TRBJ1-3
D gene: .
clone size: .
V gene: TRBV15
CDR3 protein: CATSREGVGNTIYF
CDR3 DNA: TGTGCCACCAGCAGAGAGGGGGTCGGAAACACCATATATTTT

J gene: TRBJ1-2
D gene: .
clone size: .
V gene: TRBV6-6
CDR3 protein: CASSKRRGESLGYTF
CDR3 DNA: TGTGCCAGCAGTAAACGCCGGGGCGAATCCCTTGGCTACACCTTC

J gene: TRBJ2-6
D gene: TRBD1
clone size: .
V gene: TRBV10-3
CDR3 protein: CAISESRTGGFSGANVLTF
CDR3 DNA: TGTGCCATCAGTGAGTCCCGGACAGGGGGCTTCTCTGGGGCCAACGTCCTGACTTTC

J gene: TRBJ1-5
D gene: .
clone size: once
V gene: TRBV28
CDR3 protein: CASSLGSGAGPQHF
CDR3 DNA: TGTGCCAGCAGTTTAGGTTCAGGGGCAGGGCCCCAGCATTTT

J gene: TRBJ1-2
D gene: .
clone size: .
V gene: TRBV5-1
CDR3 protein: CASSIQGGDYGYTF
CDR3 DNA: TGCGCCAGCAGCATACAGGGAGGGGACTATGGCTACACCTTC

J gene: TRBJ1-1
D gene: TRBD1
clone size: .
V gene: TRBV20-1
CDR3 protein: CSARGGQGAFF
CDR3 DNA: TGCAGTGCTAGGGGCGGACAGGGGGCTTTCTTT

J gene: TRBJ2-5
D gene: .
clone size: .
V gene: TRBV9
CDR3 protein: CASSAPGLIQETQYF
CDR3 DNA: TGTGCCAGCAGCGCACCGGGCCTAATCCAAGAGACCCAGTACTTC

J gene: TRBJ1-2
D gene: .
clone size: few
V gene: TRBV5-1
CDR3 protein: CASSLGQEGYGYTF
CDR3 DNA: TGCGCCAGCAGCTTGGGACAGGAAGGTTATGGCTACACCTTC

J gene: TRBJ1-2
D gene: TRBD1
clone size: .
V gene: TRBV20-1
CDR3 protein: CKGTDNYGYTF
CDR3 DNA: TGCAAGGGGACAGACAACTATGGCTACACCTTC

J gene: TRBJ1-4
D gene: .
clone size: .
V gene: TRBV7-9
CDR3 protein: CASSLGDTYEKLFF
CDR3 DNA: TGTGCCAGCAGCTTAGGGGACACGTATGAAAAACTGTTTTTT

J gene: TRBJ1-1
D gene: .
clone size: .
V gene: TRBV5-1
CDR3 protein: CASSQRGGVNTEAFF
CDR3 DNA: TGCGCCAGCAGCCAACGTGGTGGCGTGAACACTGAAGCTTTCTTT

J gene: TRBJ2-2
D gene: .
clone size: .
V gene: TRBV6-4
CDR3 protein: CASSDPGASSRELFF
CDR3 DNA: TGTGCCAGCAGTGACCCGGGAGCCAGTTCTCGGGAGCTGTTTTTT

J gene: TRBJ1-2
D gene: .
clone size: few
V gene: TRBV5-1
CDR3 protein: CASSPGGMEGYTF
CDR3 DNA: TGCGCCAGCAGCCCGGGTGGCATGGAAGGCTACACCTTC

J gene: TRBJ2-7
D gene: TRBD1
clone size: .
V gene: TRBV4-3
CDR3 protein: CASSQQTGGFYEQYF
CDR3 DNA: TGCGCCAGCAGCCAACAGACAGGGGGCTTTTACGAGCAGTACTTC

J gene: TRBJ2-3
D gene: .
clone size: .
V gene: TRBV5-6
CDR3 protein: CASSAPPGQILTDTQYF
CDR3 DNA: TGTGCCAGCAGCGCGCCGCCGGGACAAATTTTAACAGATACGCAGTATTTT

J gene: TRBJ2-7
D gene: .
clone size: .
V gene: TRBV12-5
CDR3 protein: CASGLVRRGAYEQYF
CDR3 DNA: TGTGCTAGTGGTTTGGTACGAAGGGGGGCCTACGAGCAGTACTTC

J gene: TRBJ2-3
D gene: .
clone size: .
V gene: TRBV6-4
CDR3 protein: CASSDSSASSADTQYF
CDR3 DNA: TGTGCCAGCAGTGACTCGAGCGCTAGCAGCGCAGATACGCAGTATTTT

J gene: TRBJ1-1
D gene: .
clone size: .
V gene: TRBV7-6
CDR3 protein: CASSGTLGSAEAFF
CDR3 DNA: TGTGCCAGCAGCGGGACCCTCGGAAGCGCTGAAGCTTTCTTT

J gene: TRBJ2-2
D gene: .
clone size: .
V gene: TRBV5-1
CDR3 protein: CASRQDSSLPGELFF
CDR3 DNA: TGCGCCAGCAGACAGGACAGTTCCTTACCCGGGGAGCTGTTTTTT

J gene: TRBJ1-3
D gene: .
clone size: .
V gene: TRBV30
CDR3 protein: CAWRVSGNTIYF
CDR3 DNA: TGTGCCTGGAGGGTCTCTGGAAACACCATATATTTT

J gene: TRBJ1-5
D gene: TRBD1
clone size: .
V gene: TRBV2
CDR3 protein: CASVGDSLFQPQHF
CDR3 DNA: TGTGCCAGCGTCGGGGACAGCCTATTTCAGCCCCAGCATTTT

J gene: TRBJ1-1
D gene: .
clone size: .
V gene: TRBV9
CDR3 protein: CASSVGRRVGEAFF
CDR3 DNA: TGTGCCAGCAGCGTAGGTCGCAGGGTGGGTGAAGCTTTCTTT

J gene: TRBJ1-1
D gene: .
clone size: .
V gene: TRBV19
CDR3 protein: CASSIAGGLNTEAFF
CDR3 DNA: TGTGCCAGTAGTATAGCGGGGGGCCTCAACACTGAAGCTTTCTTT

J gene: TRBJ1-3
D gene: .
clone size: .
V gene: TRBV10-3
CDR3 protein: CAISESTTTGNTIYF
CDR3 DNA: TGTGCCATCAGTGAAAGTACAACCACTGGAAACACTATATATTTT

J gene: TRBJ1-2
D gene: TRBD1
clone size: .
V gene: TRBV18
CDR3 protein: CASSPGRGLDGYTF
CDR3 DNA: TGTGCCAGCTCACCGGGCAGGGGGCTGGATGGCTACACCTTC

J gene: TRBJ1-1
D gene: TRBD1
clone size: .
V gene: TRBV27
CDR3 protein: CASSSSRNRGVGEAFF
CDR3 DNA: TGTGCCAGCAGTTCCTCTCGAAACAGGGGAGTGGGTGAAGCTTTCTTT

J gene: TRBJ1-4
D gene: .
clone size: .
V gene: TRBV5-8
CDR3 protein: CASSLYRTSEKLFF
CDR3 DNA: TGTGCCAGCAGCTTGTACAGGACAAGCGAAAAACTGTTTTTT